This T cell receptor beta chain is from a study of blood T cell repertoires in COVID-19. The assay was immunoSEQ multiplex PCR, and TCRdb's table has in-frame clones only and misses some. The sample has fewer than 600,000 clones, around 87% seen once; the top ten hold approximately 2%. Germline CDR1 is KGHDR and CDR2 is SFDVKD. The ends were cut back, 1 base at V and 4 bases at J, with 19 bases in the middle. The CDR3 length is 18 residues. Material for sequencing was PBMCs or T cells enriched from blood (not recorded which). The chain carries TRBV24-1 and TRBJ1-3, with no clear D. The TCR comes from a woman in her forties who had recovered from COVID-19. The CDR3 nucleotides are TGTGCCACCAGTGATTTAGGTCATGGATTGGAGGCGGGAAACACCATATATTTT. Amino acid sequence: CATSDLGHGLEAGNTIYF.